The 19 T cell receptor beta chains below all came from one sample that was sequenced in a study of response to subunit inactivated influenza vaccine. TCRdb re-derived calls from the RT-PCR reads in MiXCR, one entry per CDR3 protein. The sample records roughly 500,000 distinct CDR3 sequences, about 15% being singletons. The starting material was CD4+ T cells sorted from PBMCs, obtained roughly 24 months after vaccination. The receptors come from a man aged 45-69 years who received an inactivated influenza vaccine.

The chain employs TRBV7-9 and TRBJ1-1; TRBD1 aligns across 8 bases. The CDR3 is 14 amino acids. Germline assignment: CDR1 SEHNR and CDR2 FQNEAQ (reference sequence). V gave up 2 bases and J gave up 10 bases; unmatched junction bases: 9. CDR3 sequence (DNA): TGTGCCAGCAGCTTAACCGACAGGGGCCTCGGAGCTTTCTTT. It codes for CASSLTDRGLGAFF.

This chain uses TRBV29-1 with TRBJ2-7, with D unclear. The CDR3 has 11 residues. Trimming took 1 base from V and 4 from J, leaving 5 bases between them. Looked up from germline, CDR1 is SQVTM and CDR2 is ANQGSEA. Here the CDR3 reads CSVEVRYEQYF. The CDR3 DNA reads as TGCAGCGTTGAAGTGCGGTACGAGCAGTACTTC.

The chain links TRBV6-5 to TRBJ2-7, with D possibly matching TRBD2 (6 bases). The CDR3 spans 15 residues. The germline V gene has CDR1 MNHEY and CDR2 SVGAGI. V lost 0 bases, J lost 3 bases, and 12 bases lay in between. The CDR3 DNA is TGTGCCAGCAGTTACTCGAAGTCCGGGGGCTACGAGCAGTACTTC. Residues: CASSYSKSGGYEQYF.

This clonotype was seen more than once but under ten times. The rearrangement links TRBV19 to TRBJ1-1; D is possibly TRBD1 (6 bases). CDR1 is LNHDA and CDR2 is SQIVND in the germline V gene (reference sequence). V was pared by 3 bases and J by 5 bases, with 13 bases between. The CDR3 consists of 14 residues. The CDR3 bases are TGTGCCAGTAGTATCCGGGGGGCTGAGACTGAAGCTTTCTTT. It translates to CASSIRGAETEAFF. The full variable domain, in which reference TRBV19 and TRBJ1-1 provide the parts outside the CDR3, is DGGITQSPKYLFRKEGQNVTLSCEQNLNHDAMYWYRQDPGQGLRLIYYSQIVNDFQKGDIAEGYSVSREKKESFPLTVTSAQKNPTAFYLCASSIRGAETEAFFGQGTRLTVV.

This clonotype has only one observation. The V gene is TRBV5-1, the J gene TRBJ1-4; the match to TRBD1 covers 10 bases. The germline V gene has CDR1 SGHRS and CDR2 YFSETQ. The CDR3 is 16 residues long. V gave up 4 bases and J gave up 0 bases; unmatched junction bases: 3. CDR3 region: CASSLGQGPTNEKLFF. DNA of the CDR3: TGCGCCAGCAGCCTGGGACAGGGGCCAACTAATGAAAAACTGTTTTTT. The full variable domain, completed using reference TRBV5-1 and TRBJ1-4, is KAGVTQTPRYLIKTRGQQVTLSCSPISGHRSVSWYQQTPGQGLQFLFEYFSETQRNKGNFPGRFSGRQFSNSRSEMNVSTLELGDSALYLCASSLGQGPTNEKLFFGSGTQLSVL.

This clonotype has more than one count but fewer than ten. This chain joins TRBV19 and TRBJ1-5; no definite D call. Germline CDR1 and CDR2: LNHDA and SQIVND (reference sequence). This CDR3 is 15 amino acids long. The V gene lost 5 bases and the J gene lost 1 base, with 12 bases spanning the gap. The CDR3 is CASSSAGISNQPQHF. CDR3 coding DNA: TGTGCCAGTAGTTCGGCCGGGATAAGCAATCAGCCCCAGCATTTT.

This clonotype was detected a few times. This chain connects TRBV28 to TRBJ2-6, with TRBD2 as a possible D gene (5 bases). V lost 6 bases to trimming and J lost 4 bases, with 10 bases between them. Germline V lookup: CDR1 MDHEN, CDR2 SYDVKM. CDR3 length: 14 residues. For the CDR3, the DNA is TGTGCCAGCAGATCCTCGGGGGGGGCCAACGTCCTGACTTTC. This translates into CASRSSGGANVLTF.

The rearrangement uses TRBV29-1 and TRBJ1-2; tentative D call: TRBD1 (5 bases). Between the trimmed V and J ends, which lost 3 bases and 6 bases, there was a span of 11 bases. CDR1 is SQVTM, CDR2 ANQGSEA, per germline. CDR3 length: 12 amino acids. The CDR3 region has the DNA TGCAGCGTTGAGTCGGCAGGGCATGGCTACACCTTC. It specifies CSVESAGHGYTF.

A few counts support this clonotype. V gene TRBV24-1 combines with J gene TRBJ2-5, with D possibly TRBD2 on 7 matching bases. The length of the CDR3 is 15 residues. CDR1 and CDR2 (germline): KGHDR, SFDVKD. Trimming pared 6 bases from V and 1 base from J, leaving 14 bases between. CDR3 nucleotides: TGTGCCACCAGTCAACCGGGGGGCCTCCAAGAGACCCAGTACTTC. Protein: CATSQPGGLQETQYF.

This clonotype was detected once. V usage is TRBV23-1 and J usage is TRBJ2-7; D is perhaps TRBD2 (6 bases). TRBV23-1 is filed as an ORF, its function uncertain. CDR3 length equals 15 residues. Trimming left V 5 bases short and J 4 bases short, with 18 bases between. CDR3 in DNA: TGCGCCAGCAGTTCCCAGGGAGGAAGATCTTACGAGCAGTACTTC. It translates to CASSSQGGRSYEQYF.

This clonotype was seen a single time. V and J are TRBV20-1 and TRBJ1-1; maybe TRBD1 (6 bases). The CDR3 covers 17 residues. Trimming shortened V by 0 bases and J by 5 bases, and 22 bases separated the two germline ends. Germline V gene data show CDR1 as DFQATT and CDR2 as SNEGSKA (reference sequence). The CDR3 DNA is TGCAGTGCTAGAGAGGGGGCGTTTTATCAGGGCGGGACTGAAGCTTTCTTT. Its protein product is CSAREGAFYQGGTEAFF.

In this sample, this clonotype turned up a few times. The DNA for the CDR3 is TGTGCCAGCAGTTACACGGGAAACATTCAGTACTTC. This translates into CASSYTGNIQYF. This chain uses TRBV6-2 or TRBV6-3 with TRBJ2-4; D gene ambiguous. Germline CDR1 MNHEY, CDR2 SVGEGT. V was trimmed by 2 bases and J by 6 bases, leaving 5 bases between them. This CDR3 spans 12 amino acids.

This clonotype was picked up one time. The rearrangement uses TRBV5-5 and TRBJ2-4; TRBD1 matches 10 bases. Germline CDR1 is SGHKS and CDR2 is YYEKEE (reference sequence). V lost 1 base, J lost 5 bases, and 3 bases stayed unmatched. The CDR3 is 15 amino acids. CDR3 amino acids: CASSLWGTGENIQYF. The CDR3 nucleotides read TGTGCCAGCAGCTTGTGGGGGACAGGGGAAAACATTCAGTACTTC.

CDR3 DNA: TGTGCCAGCAGAGGGACAGGGGGCGATGGTCAGCCCCAGCATTTT. Its translation: CASRGTGGDGQPQHF. This chain connects TRBV2 to TRBJ1-5; 12 bases fit TRBD1. Germline V gene data show CDR1 as SNHLY and CDR2 as FYNNEI. J was trimmed by 6 bases and V by 6 bases; bases with no gene match: 6. The CDR3 is 15 residues long.

CDR3 DNA: TGCAGCGTTGGGCAGGGGGGTGAGACCCAGTACTTC. It translates to CSVGQGGETQYF. The J gene is TRBJ2-5, the V gene TRBV29-1; D is possibly TRBD1 (7 bases). Trimming left V 4 bases short and J 5 bases short, with 11 bases between. The CDR3 extends over 12 amino acids. Germline CDR1 SQVTM, CDR2 ANQGSEA.

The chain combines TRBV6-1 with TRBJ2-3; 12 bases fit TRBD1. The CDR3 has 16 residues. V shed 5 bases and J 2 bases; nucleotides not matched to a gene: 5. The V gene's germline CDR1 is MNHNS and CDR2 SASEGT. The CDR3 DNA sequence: TGTGCCAGCAGTACCGGGACAGGGGGCAACACAGATACGCAGTATTTT. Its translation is CASSTGTGGNTDTQYF.

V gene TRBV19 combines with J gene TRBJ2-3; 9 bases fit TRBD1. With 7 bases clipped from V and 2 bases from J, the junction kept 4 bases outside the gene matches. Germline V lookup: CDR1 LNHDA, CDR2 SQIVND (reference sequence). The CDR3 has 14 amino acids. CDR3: CASNDRGITDTQYF. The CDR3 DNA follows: TGTGCCAGTAATGACAGGGGGATCACAGATACGCAGTATTTT. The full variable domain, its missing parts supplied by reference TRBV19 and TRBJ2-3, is DGGITQSPKYLFRKEGQNVTLSCEQNLNHDAMYWYRQDPGQGLRLIYYSQIVNDFQKGDIAEGYSVSREKKESFPLTVTSAQKNPTAFYLCASNDRGITDTQYFGPGTRLTVL.

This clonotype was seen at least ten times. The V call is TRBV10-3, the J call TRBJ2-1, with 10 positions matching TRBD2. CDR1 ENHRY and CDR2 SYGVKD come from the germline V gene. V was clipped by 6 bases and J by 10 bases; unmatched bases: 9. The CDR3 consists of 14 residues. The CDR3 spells CAIRASGSKEEQFF. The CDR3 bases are TGTGCCATCAGGGCTAGCGGGAGTAAGGAAGAGCAGTTCTTC.

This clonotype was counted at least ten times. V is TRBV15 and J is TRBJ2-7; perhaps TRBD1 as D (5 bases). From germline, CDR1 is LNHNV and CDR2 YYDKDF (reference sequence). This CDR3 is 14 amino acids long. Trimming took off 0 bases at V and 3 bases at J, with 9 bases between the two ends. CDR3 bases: TGTGCCACCAGCAGAGATGCAGGGCTCTACGAGCAGTACTTC. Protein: CATSRDAGLYEQYF.